This TCR beta chain originates from a study of OX40 agonist ivuxolimab in advanced cancers. TCRdb's copy holds only in-frame clones and misses some; the assay was immunoSEQ multiplex PCR. The sample shows tens of thousands of clones, roughly 90% of them seen only once. Study outcomes and limitations: Averaged across samples, CD8+ T cells carried more expanded clones than CD4+ did. Researchers did not determine the expanded peripheral T cells' antigen specificity.

Concerning this clone itself: The antigen is unknown.

V shed 3 bases and J 9 bases; nucleotides not matched to a gene: 8. The CDR3 consists of 15 residues. Germline CDR1 is KGHSH and CDR2 is LQKENI. The gene calls are TRBV18 and TRBJ2-1; 10 bases align to TRBD2. This sequence was found in an adult with an advanced solid tumor such as melanoma, head and neck, liver or kidney cancer. The specimen was CD4+ or CD8+ T cells sorted from blood, collected in a trial of the OX40 agonist ivuxolimab. In DNA, the CDR3 is TGTGCCAGCTCACCTCGCCTAGCGGGAGTAGGTGAGCAGTTCTTC. Its translation: CASSPRLAGVGEQFF.